This T cell receptor beta chain appears in the sequencing data of a study of blood T cells in healthy people across ages. Germline V gene sequence: CDR1 SQVTM, CDR2 ANQGSEA. This CDR3 comprises 19 residues. V dropped 7 bases and J dropped 0 bases, with 31 bases sitting between them. The authors ran a second PCR of about 7 to 11 cycles using a sample-barcoded 5' primer and a J-beta primer mix. TCRdb redid the calling of the 5' RACE reads with MiXCR, one entry per CDR3 protein. Among 900,000 to 950,000 distinct CDR3 sequences listed, about 29% were seen once. The same sample was also studied in work on T cells of mothers and their children. As reported in that work: For each mother, over 9.5 million TCR beta CDR3 reads were obtained, and for each child, around 3.1 million.

Sample: blood. This sequence was found in a woman in her thirties or forties in good health. The chain is built from TRBV29-1 and TRBJ2-7, with a tentative D call TRBD1 (6 bases). The CDR3 region is CSATQQTGSTTLNSYEQYF. CDR3 nucleotide sequence: TGCAGCGCCACCCAACAGACAGGTTCAACTACACTAAACTCCTACGAGCAGTACTTC.